A single sample gave rise to the 17 T cell receptor beta chains below, sequenced in a study of cytomegalovirus exposure and HLA in healthy donors (TCRdb year 2017). Libraries came from the immunoSEQ multiplex PCR assay. The multiplex PCR relied on a mix of 60 forward primers for TCR Vbeta segments and 13 reverse primers for TCR Jbeta segments. The clones in this table, taken by TCRdb from immuneACCESS, are in-frame only. Not every clone is retained; where verified, under half of the shortfall comes from an unresolved V gene, and the cause of the rest is unknown. This sample lists 200,000 or so clones; around 80% were detected once. The ten largest make up 0.71% of the sample. Material: PBMCs. Source of these receptors: a boy aged 2-15 years in good health and CMV-seronegative.

This chain links TRBV5-6 with TRBJ2-7, with 9 bases that match TRBD2. The CDR3 runs to 14 residues. Losses at the gene ends were 3 bases for V and 5 bases for J; bases not matched to a gene: 6. CDR1 is SGHDT, CDR2 YYEEEE, per germline. CDR3 region: CASSSLAGVDEQYF. The CDR3 bases are TGTGCCAGCAGCTCGTTAGCGGGAGTCGACGAGCAGTACTTC.

Concerning this clone: Mismatch with germline at one junction end may stem from a read error. The J gene is TRBJ1-1, the V gene TRBV7-9; D possibly corresponds to TRBD1 (5 bases). The V gene's germline CDR1 is SEHNR and CDR2 FQNEAQ (reference sequence). The CDR3 sequence is 16 residues long. CDR3 nucleotides: TGTTCCAGCAGCTCACGATCAGGGAAGGTGAACACTGAAGCTTTCTTT. Protein: CSSSSRSGKVNTEAFF.

CDR3 protein: CASSIQGLRDSPLHF. CDR3 DNA: TGTGCCAGCAGCATACAGGGTTTGAGGGATTCACCCCTCCACTTT. The chain employs TRBV2 and TRBJ1-6; TRBD1 might be the D (6 bases). In germline, CDR1 is SNHLY, CDR2 FYNNEI. The CDR3 contains 15 residues. V lost 6 bases and J 8 bases, leaving 17 bases between the germline ends.

The rearrangement links TRBV30 to TRBJ2-5; TRBD1 agrees at 8 bases. The CDR3 loop spans 14 amino acids. The V segment lost 2 bases and the J segment 4 bases; nucleotides outside the gene matches: 6. Germline CDR1 reads GTSNPN; CDR2 reads SVGIG (reference sequence). The CDR3 bases are TGTGCCTGGAGTCCTGGACAGGGCGCAGAGACCCAGTACTTC. Translating it yields CAWSPGQGAETQYF.

V gene TRBV7-6 combines with J gene TRBJ2-1; TRBD1 aligns across 12 bases. This CDR3 is built from 15 residues. Germline CDR1 reads SGHVS; CDR2 reads FNYEAQ. With V trimmed by 4 bases and J by 6 bases, 4 bases remained unmatched. CDR3 sequence reads: CASSSGQGAGNEQFF. For the CDR3, the DNA is TGTGCCAGCAGCTCGGGACAGGGGGCTGGCAATGAGCAGTTCTTC.

The genes are TRBV19 and TRBJ2-5, with 8 bases matching TRBD1. Germline V CDR1 and CDR2: LNHDA, SQIVND (reference sequence). This CDR3 contains 14 residues. The J segment lost 5 bases and the V segment lost 4 bases, leaving 6 bases of the junction unmatched. CDR3 loop: CASSRQGNRETQYF. In nucleotides, the CDR3 is TGTGCCAGTAGTAGACAGGGGAACCGGGAGACCCAGTACTTC.

The genes are TRBV7-6 and TRBJ2-7, with 7 bases that match TRBD2. J was trimmed by 6 bases and V by 3 bases; bases with no gene match: 5. The length of the CDR3 is 13 residues. CDR1 and CDR2 (germline): SGHVS, FNYEAQ. The CDR3 DNA is TGTGCCAGCAGCTTGGGGGGAGGGTCCGAGCAGTACTTC. It specifies CASSLGGGSEQYF.

The gene calls are TRBV19 and TRBJ2-7; TRBD1 aligns across 7 bases. The junction had 3 bases not matched to a gene; V was cut back by 4 bases and J by 3 bases. Germline CDR1 is LNHDA and CDR2 is SQIVND (reference sequence). CDR3 length: 13 amino acids. The CDR3 DNA reads TGTGCCAGTAGTACCGGGACAGACTACGAGCAGTACTTC. Encoded protein: CASSTGTDYEQYF.

This sequence joins TRBV5-6 and TRBJ2-5; 10 nucleotides agree with TRBD1. With the DNA end fitting TRBJ2-7 better, the J assignment may be wrong. CDR3 length equals 15 residues. Germline V gene data show CDR1 as SGHDT and CDR2 as YYEEEE. The CDR3 loop reads CASSLGQGAYYEQYF. CDR3 bases: TGTGCCAGCAGCTTGGGACAGGGGGCATACTACGAGCAGTACTTC.

The rearrangement joins TRBV10-1 to TRBJ1-1; possible D gene TRBD1, 6 bases. With 4 bases removed from V and 0 bases from J, the gap between germline ends came to 12 bases. The CDR3 length is 15 residues. Per germline, CDR1 WNHNN and CDR2 SYGVQD (reference sequence). The CDR3 loop is CASSGGTGLNTEAFF. Here the CDR3 DNA reads TGCGCCAGCAGTGGGGGAACAGGGCTGAACACTGAAGCTTTCTTT.

The chain employs TRBV27 and TRBJ1-6; D ambiguous. CDR3 length: 17 residues. Deletions cut 0 bases from V and 3 bases from J, with 12 bases between. The germline V gene has CDR1 MNHEY and CDR2 SMNVEV (reference sequence). The CDR3 sequence is CASSLSRREHYNSPLHF. The CDR3 coding sequence is TGTGCCAGCAGTTTATCGAGGCGGGAACACTATAATTCACCCCTCCACTTT.

The chain links TRBV5-3 to TRBJ1-1; D is uncertain. TRBV5-3 is marked as an open reading frame, function uncertain. The CDR3 totals 14 residues. Trimming stripped 5 bases from V and 2 bases from J, with 13 bases between. The CDR3 DNA is TGTGCCAGAAGTGACGGACGGGAAAACACTGAAGCTTTCTTT. Its translation: CARSDGRENTEAFF.

The chain links TRBV18 to TRBJ2-5, with D hard to call. V lost 5 bases to trimming and J lost 4 bases, with 11 bases between them. The germline V gene has CDR1 KGHSH and CDR2 LQKENI. The CDR3 has 13 amino acids. CDR3: CASSGDNLETQYF. CDR3 sequence (DNA): TGTGCCAGCTCAGGTGACAATTTAGAGACCCAGTACTTC.

V and J are TRBV4-2 and TRBJ1-3; the D gene is possibly TRBD1 (5 bases). Germline V gives CDR1 LGHNA, CDR2 YNFKEQ. With 1 base removed from V and 0 bases from J, the gap between germline ends came to 7 bases. The CDR3 spans 15 residues. The CDR3 sequence is CASSQGQGSGNTIYF. DNA of the CDR3: TGTGCCAGCAGCCAAGGGCAGGGCTCTGGAAACACCATATATTTT.

This clone has a single count. The chain links TRBV18 to TRBJ2-3; perhaps TRBD2 as D (6 bases). V lost 3 bases and J 2 bases, leaving 9 bases between the germline ends. Germline loops: CDR1 KGHSH, CDR2 LQKENI. This CDR3 has 14 amino acids. CDR3 residues: CASSPSGLTDTQYF. The CDR3 DNA is TGTGCCAGCTCACCTAGCGGTCTCACAGATACGCAGTATTTT. The complete variable domain, with remaining parts taken from reference TRBV18 and TRBJ2-3, reads NAGVMQNPRHLVRRRGQEARLRCSPMKGHSHVYWYRQLPEEGLKFMVYLQKENIIDESGMPKERFSAEFPKEGPSILRIQQVVRGDSAAYFCASSPSGLTDTQYFGPGTRLTVL.

This chain's CDR3 is CASSLVTGSSYEQYF. CDR3 nucleotides: TGTGCCAGCAGCTTAGTGACAGGGAGCTCCTACGAGCAGTACTTC. V is TRBV11-2 and J is TRBJ2-5, with TRBD1 identical over 7 bases. The J call is in doubt because the DNA end fits TRBJ2-7 better. The CDR3 covers 15 residues. Per germline, CDR1 SGHAT and CDR2 FQNNGV.

The CDR3 protein is CASAVGTGGNTGELFF. The CDR3 nucleotides read TGTGCCAGCGCCGTTGGGACAGGCGGGAACACCGGGGAGCTGTTTTTT. The J gene is TRBJ2-2, the V gene TRBV9; 8 positions agree with TRBD1. CDR3 length equals 16 residues. V lost 7 bases, J lost 1 base, and 9 bases stayed unmatched. The V gene's germline CDR1 is SGDLS and CDR2 YYNGEE.